Presented here are 11 T cell receptor beta chains from one specimen sequenced in a study of blood T cell repertoires in COVID-19. Sequencing used immunoSEQ multiplex PCR; TCRdb keeps in-frame clones, though not all of them. The sample has 150,000 to 200,000 clones; about four fifths are singletons. Sequences were obtained from peripheral blood. Source of these receptors: a man between 60 and 75 years old with acute or convalescent COVID-19.

J is TRBJ1-2 and V is TRBV11-2, with 8 nucleotides matching TRBD1. The germline V gene has CDR1 SGHAT and CDR2 FQNNGV. The CDR3 runs 15 residues. The ends lost 1 base at V and 4 bases at J; junction bases unmatched: 5. In DNA, the CDR3 is TGTGCCAGCAGCTTAGTGCAGGGGGCGGGCTATGGCTACACCTTC. Amino acid sequence: CASSLVQGAGYGYTF.

This chain joins TRBV11-1 and TRBJ2-7, with D possibly TRBD1 on 5 matching bases. The V and J ends lost 3 bases and 0 bases respectively, with 9 bases between them. The V gene's germline CDR1 is SGHAT and CDR2 FQDESV (reference sequence). The CDR3 loop spans 14 amino acids. CDR3 region: CASSFLQGSYEQYF. The CDR3, as DNA: TGTGCCAGCAGCTTTTTGCAGGGCTCCTACGAGCAGTACTTC.

The chain links TRBV5-6 to TRBJ2-7; D gene uncertain. CDR1 and CDR2 from the germline V gene are SGHDT and YYEEEE. The CDR3 is made up of 13 amino acids. Trimming shortened V by 4 bases and J by 4 bases, and 12 bases separated the two germline ends. CDR3 sequence (DNA): TGTGCCAGCAGCACTACTGACGGATACGAGCAGTACTTC. As protein: CASSTTDGYEQYF.

This clone turned up a few times. The chain is built from TRBV4-1 and TRBJ2-3, with 10 bases identical to TRBD2. Germline CDR1 and CDR2: MGHRA and YSYEKL. The CDR3 runs to 17 residues. V shed 4 bases and J 1 base; nucleotides not matched to a gene: 8. The CDR3 protein is CASSLGDGTSGTDTQYF. The CDR3 nucleotides read TGCGCCAGCAGCCTCGGGGATGGGACTAGCGGCACAGATACGCAGTATTTT.

This clone was picked up a small number of times. CDR3 amino acids: CASSSATALYGYTF. The CDR3 nucleotides read TGCGCCAGCAGCTCAGCCACAGCACTGTATGGCTACACCTTC. The chain uses TRBV5-1 and TRBJ1-2; D remains ambiguous. V lost 3 bases to trimming and J lost 5 bases, with 14 bases between them. Germline V gene sequence: CDR1 SGHRS, CDR2 YFSETQ. The CDR3 is made up of 14 amino acids.

A note on this clone: Other DNA sequences in the sample encode the same CDR3. J is TRBJ2-7 and V is TRBV30; TRBD2 aligns across 7 bases. The CDR3 covers 13 residues. The germline gives CDR1 GTSNPN, CDR2 SVGIG (reference sequence). V gave up 3 bases and J gave up 3 bases; unmatched junction bases: 5. The CDR3 coding sequence is TGTGCCTGGAGGGCGGGAGCGGTCTACGAGCAGTACTTC. It yields the protein CAWRAGAVYEQYF.

The genes are TRBV6-6 and TRBJ1-1, with 8 positions matching TRBD1. Germline lookup yields CDR1 MNHNY and CDR2 SVGAGI (reference sequence). This CDR3 is 14 amino acids long. The V and J ends lost 6 bases and 4 bases, in that order; junction bases with no gene match: 7. CDR3 DNA: TGTGCCAGCAGAGACAGGGGCGCGGTCACTGAAGCTTTCTTT. It codes for CASRDRGAVTEAFF.

This chain links TRBV18 with TRBJ2-3, with 7 bases that match TRBD2. Germline V gives CDR1 KGHSH, CDR2 LQKENI. V was clipped by 0 bases and J by 5 bases; unmatched bases: 2. The CDR3 contains 14 residues. Here the CDR3 DNA reads TGTGCCAGCTCACCACCTGGCGGGGGAGATACGCAGTATTTT. Translating gives CASSPPGGGDTQYF.

The rearrangement links TRBV6-5 to TRBJ1-2, with unresolved D. Germline-derived CDR1 and CDR2 are MNHEY and SVGAGI. Deletions cut 9 bases from V and 0 bases from J, with 14 bases between. CDR3 length: 14 residues. The CDR3 region has the DNA TGTGCCAGTTCCCAAGACGGAGCTAACTATGGCTACACCTTC. This translates into CASSQDGANYGYTF.

There are a few counts of this clone. The chain carries TRBV6-5 and TRBJ2-5; 8 bases align to TRBD1. CDR1 is MNHEY, CDR2 SVGAGI, per germline. This CDR3 has 12 residues. J gave up 9 bases and V 6 bases, and 6 bases lay outside the gene matches. CDR3 amino acids: CASRGQGWAQYF. In nucleotides, the CDR3 is TGTGCCAGCAGAGGACAGGGTTGGGCCCAGTACTTC.

About this clone: At one boundary the junction diverges from the germline segment, which might be a read error. V usage is TRBV29-1 and J usage is TRBJ2-7, with a possible D match to TRBD2 (5 bases). There are 12 residues in the CDR3. Germline CDR1 reads SQVTM; CDR2 reads ANQGSEA. The CDR3 here is CSVREESYEQCF. In DNA, the CDR3 is TGCAGCGTACGGGAAGAATCCTACGAGCAGTGCTTC.